Shown below are 32 T cell receptor beta chains from a single sample sequenced in a study of blood T cells in healthy people across ages. A J-beta primer mix and a sample-barcoded 5' primer were used in a second PCR of about 6 to 12 cycles. Using its own MiXCR run on the 5' RACE reads, TCRdb lists one record per CDR3 protein. Of some 800,000 distinct CDR3 sequences listed, 20% to 25% are singletons. These sequences were also reported in another study, on T cells of mothers and their children.

Sequenced: blood. The receptors derive from a boy between 10 and 17 years old in good health.

This clonotype was picked up a small number of times. This chain joins TRBV20-1 and TRBJ2-5; D perhaps matches TRBD2 (6 bases). Matching the DNA end better, TRBJ2-1 makes the J call doubtful. Germline-derived CDR1 and CDR2 are DFQATT and SNEGSKA (reference sequence). The CDR3 consists of 15 residues. CDR3 sequence (DNA): TGCAGTGCTAGAACCCCGGGACTGAGAGGGAATGAGCAGTTCTTC. Its translation is CSARTPGLRGNEQFF.

The chain couples TRBV20-1 to TRBJ1-1; no definite D call. V lost 1 base and J lost 7, with 16 bases in between. Per the germline V gene, CDR1 is DFQATT and CDR2 is SNEGSKA (reference sequence). The CDR3 has 14 amino acids. The CDR3 protein is CSARVLGPFSEAFF. DNA for the CDR3: TGCAGTGCTAGAGTTTTAGGGCCCTTCAGTGAAGCTTTCTTT.

Only a few counts were recorded for this clonotype. The chain combines TRBV6-6 with TRBJ1-1; 7 nucleotides line up with TRBD1. The CDR3 spans 15 residues. Germline CDR1 MNHNY, CDR2 SVGAGI (reference sequence). The ends lost 2 bases at V and 3 bases at J; junction bases unmatched: 6. The CDR3 loop reads CASSYMEGADTEAFF. In nucleotides, the CDR3 is TGTGCCAGCAGTTACATGGAGGGGGCGGACACTGAAGCTTTCTTT.

J is TRBJ2-2 and V is TRBV28; D is undetermined. The germline gives CDR1 MDHEN, CDR2 SYDVKM. V lost 4 bases, J lost 4 bases, and 13 bases lay in between. The length of the CDR3 is 15 residues. The CDR3 reads CASSSDTGITGELFF. CDR3 bases: TGTGCCAGCAGTTCCGACACGGGTATCACCGGGGAGCTGTTTTTT.

This clonotype was detected only a few times. The V call is TRBV4-3, the J call TRBJ2-5; no definite D call. CDR3 length equals 14 residues. V was clipped by 1 base and J by 5 bases, with 11 bases between them. The germline V gene encodes CDR1 LGHNA and CDR2 YSLEER. Here the CDR3 DNA reads TGCGCCAGCAGCCAAGCTGGGGATGGGGAGACCCAGTACTTC. It encodes CASSQAGDGETQYF.

This clonotype was detected a few times. The V and J genes are TRBV28 and TRBJ1-4, with no clear D. With 5 bases removed from V and 5 bases from J, the gap between germline ends came to 12 bases. Germline CDR1 and CDR2: MDHEN and SYDVKM. This CDR3 comprises 14 residues. The CDR3 nucleotides are TGTGCCAGCAGTAGCGGCGGGAGGAATGAAAAACTGTTTTTT. Translated: CASSSGGRNEKLFF.

Notes on this clonotype: Its ends do not fully match the called genes, so a read error is possible. The chain carries TRBV6-1 and TRBJ2-7; possible D gene TRBD1, 6 bases. This CDR3 is 13 amino acids long. From germline, CDR1 is MNHNS and CDR2 SASEGT. The CDR3 DNA follows: TGTGCCGGCAGTGATGGGGGCCTCTACGAGCAGTACTTC. The encoded protein is CAGSDGGLYEQYF.

This clonotype was recorded a few times. This chain links TRBV20-1 with TRBJ2-7, with TRBD1 identical over 7 bases. J was trimmed by 7 bases and V by 0 bases; bases with no gene match: 9. The CDR3 has 14 amino acids. Per the germline V gene, CDR1 is DFQATT and CDR2 is SNEGSKA (reference sequence). The CDR3 nucleotides are TGCAGTGCTAGAGAACTGCGCGCAGGGGGTGAGCAGTACTTC. The encoded protein is CSARELRAGGEQYF.

The genes are TRBV7-2 and TRBJ2-7, with 9 bases fitting TRBD1. This CDR3 has 18 residues. Germline V gives CDR1 SGHTA, CDR2 FQGNSA. After removal of 4 bases from V and 2 bases from J, the junction contained 15 bases not matched to a gene. CDR3 sequence reads: CASSSPIFRTGDTYEQYF. CDR3 coding DNA: TGTGCCAGCAGCTCCCCAATCTTCCGGACAGGGGACACCTACGAGCAGTACTTC.

In nucleotides, the CDR3 is TGTGCCAGCAGTCCGGGACATAACCTTTACGAGCAGTACTTC. Its protein is CASSPGHNLYEQYF. J is TRBJ2-1 and V is TRBV27, with D tentatively TRBD1 (6 bases). Matching the DNA end better, TRBJ2-7 makes the J call doubtful. CDR1 and CDR2 (germline): MNHEY, SMNVEV (reference sequence). This CDR3 region has 14 residues.

This clonotype was recorded a few times. Germline and junction disagree at one end, which may indicate a read error. V usage is TRBV7-7 and J usage is TRBJ2-5; perhaps TRBD1 as D (5 bases). The DNA end lines up better with TRBJ2-1; the J call may be wrong. Germline CDR1 SSHAT, CDR2 FNYEAQ (reference sequence). This CDR3 is built from 14 residues. CDR3 sequence reads: CASSHLGRETEQFF. CDR3 nucleotide sequence: TGTGCTAGCAGCCACCTCGGCAGGGAAACTGAGCAGTTCTTC.

This clonotype was detected a few times. The J gene is TRBJ1-2, the V gene TRBV29-1, with D unclear. Germline assignment: CDR1 SQVTM and CDR2 ANQGSEA. The CDR3 consists of 13 residues. V lost 3 bases and J 4 bases, leaving 12 bases between the germline ends. The CDR3 is CSVEGIGSYGYTF. CDR3 DNA sequence: TGCAGCGTTGAGGGGATCGGGAGCTATGGCTACACCTTC.

The chain joins TRBV6-6 to TRBJ2-1; no definite D call. The CDR3 length is 15 residues. Germline V gene sequence: CDR1 MNHNY, CDR2 SVGAGI (reference sequence). Deletions cut 6 bases from V and 0 bases from J, with 12 bases between. This CDR3 reads CASRQKESSYNEQFF. The CDR3, as DNA: TGTGCCAGCAGACAGAAAGAGAGCTCCTACAATGAGCAGTTCTTC.

The V and J genes are TRBV12-3 or TRBV12-4 and TRBJ2-5; a possible D gene is TRBD1 (7 bases). V lost 6 bases to trimming and J lost 4 bases, with 18 bases between them. The CDR3 runs 15 residues. CDR3 bases: TGTGCCAGCAGCCAGACTAGGGGGCAGGGAGAGACCCAGTACTTC. This gives the protein CASSQTRGQGETQYF.

J is TRBJ2-7 and V is TRBV6-2 or TRBV6-3; possible D gene TRBD2, 5 bases. Gene TRBJ2-1 matches the end of the DNA better, so the J call may be wrong. The germline CDR1 and CDR2 sequences are MNHEY and SVGEGT. The CDR3 is 14 residues long. CDR3 sequence: CASSFGRVYNEQFF. The CDR3 coding sequence is TGTGCCAGCAGTTTCGGGCGGGTTTACAATGAGCAGTTCTTC.

The chain is built from TRBV3-1 and TRBJ2-2, with D perhaps matching TRBD2 (5 bases). The CDR3 runs to 15 residues. V was clipped by 6 bases and J by 0 bases, with 11 bases between them. The germline gives CDR1 LGHDT, CDR2 YNNKEL (reference sequence). The CDR3: CASRTAGPNTGELFF. CDR3 nucleotide sequence: TGTGCCAGCAGGACGGCGGGCCCGAACACCGGGGAGCTGTTTTTT. Full variable domain (missing parts from reference TRBV3-1 and TRBJ2-2): DTAVSQTPKYLVTQMGNDKSIKCEQNLGHDTMYWYKQDSKKFLKIMFSYNNKELIINETVPNRFSPKSPDKAHLNLHINSLELGDSAVYFCASRTAGPNTGELFFGEGSRLTVL.

This clonotype was counted a few times. The chain joins TRBV5-3 to TRBJ1-5; TRBD1 agrees at 10 bases. Being an ORF, TRBV5-3 has a function that is uncertain. The CDR3 runs to 15 residues. Germline trimming cut 4 bases from V and 2 bases from J; bases unmatched to any gene: 3. This CDR3 is CARSIGTGGNQPQHF. CDR3 DNA sequence: TGTGCCAGAAGCATCGGGACAGGGGGCAATCAGCCCCAGCATTTT.

The chain carries TRBV29-1 and TRBJ2-7, with 12 nucleotides matching TRBD1. CDR3 length equals 16 residues. Germline CDR1 and CDR2: SQVTM and ANQGSEA. V shed 5 bases and J 0 bases; nucleotides not matched to a gene: 8. CDR3 DNA sequence: TGCAGCGTTAAGATTGGGGGACAGGGGGCCTCCTACGAGCAGTACTTC. Its protein product is CSVKIGGQGASYEQYF.

The V call is TRBV5-1, the J call TRBJ2-7; 7 nucleotides agree with TRBD2. V trimming: 0 bases; J trimming: 5 bases; junction bases outside the gene matches: 5. The length of the CDR3 is 14 residues. CDR1 and CDR2 (germline): SGHRS, YFSETQ. DNA of the CDR3: TGCGCCAGCAGCTTGGTTGCGGGAGTCGACGAGCAGTACTTC. The encoded protein is CASSLVAGVDEQYF.

The chain is built from TRBV29-1 and TRBJ1-2; TRBD1 might be the D (5 bases). V lost 3 bases and J lost 8, with 16 bases in between. This CDR3 is built from 13 residues. The germline V gene has CDR1 SQVTM and CDR2 ANQGSEA. Here the CDR3 reads CSVDDAGIEGYTF. The CDR3, as DNA: TGCAGCGTTGACGACGCAGGGATAGAAGGCTACACCTTC.

The sample holds one count of this clonotype. V usage is TRBV20-1 and J usage is TRBJ1-1; the match to TRBD1 covers 8 bases. Trimming at V came to 3 bases and at J to 4 bases, leaving 13 bases not matched to a gene. This CDR3 comprises 16 residues. Germline CDR1 DFQATT, CDR2 SNEGSKA (reference sequence). CDR3 in DNA: TGCAGTGCTAGGACAGGGGAGGGGGTCGAGGTCACTGAAGCTTTCTTT. Its translation is CSARTGEGVEVTEAFF.

This chain connects TRBV29-1 to TRBJ2-5, with TRBD1 matching over 9 bases. The J call may be incorrect, as the DNA end agrees better with TRBJ2-1. The V gene's germline CDR1 is SQVTM and CDR2 ANQGSEA. This CDR3 has 14 residues. CDR3 residues: CSGAPGTGWNEQFF. The CDR3 nucleotides are TGCAGCGGAGCGCCCGGGACAGGGTGGAATGAGCAGTTCTTC.

The chain carries TRBV15 and TRBJ2-1, with D possibly matching TRBD1 (5 bases). The V end was cut by 0 bases, the J end by 0 bases, with 6 bases between. The CDR3 contains 15 residues. The germline V gene has CDR1 LNHNV and CDR2 YYDKDF (reference sequence). CDR3 coding DNA: TGTGCCACCAGCAGAGAAGGGGTCTCCTACAATGAGCAGTTCTTC. Its protein is CATSREGVSYNEQFF.

The genes are TRBV29-1 and TRBJ2-5; 7 bases agree with TRBD1. CDR3 size: 15 residues. V gave up 5 bases and J gave up 5 bases; unmatched junction bases: 14. From germline, CDR1 is SQVTM and CDR2 ANQGSEA. This CDR3 is CSVRGKGQLRETQYF. CDR3 DNA: TGCAGCGTTAGGGGAAAGGGACAGTTACGGGAGACCCAGTACTTC.

The chain joins TRBV11-2 to TRBJ2-3, with 9 bases lining up with TRBD2. This CDR3 contains 13 residues. V lost 5 bases to trimming and J lost 8 bases; unmatched junction nucleotides: 5. CDR1 SGHAT and CDR2 FQNNGV come from the germline V gene. DNA for the CDR3: TGTGCCAGCAGCCCCCTTAGCGGGAGTACGCAGTATTTT. This sequence encodes CASSPLSGSTQYF.

This clonotype came up a few times. This rearrangement joins TRBV5-1 to TRBJ2-5, with TRBD2 matching 10 bases. Germline CDR1 and CDR2: SGHRS and YFSETQ. This CDR3 contains 16 residues. With V trimmed by 3 bases and J by 5 bases, 10 bases remained unmatched. Written as DNA, the CDR3 is TGCGCCAGCAGCTCACCAAGCGGGAGGGCCGGGGAGACCCAGTACTTC. It codes for CASSSPSGRAGETQYF.

This clonotype was seen more than once but under ten times. V usage is TRBV25-1 and J usage is TRBJ2-5, with D unresolved. The J call may not be correct, given that the DNA end is closer to TRBJ2-1. The CDR3 loop spans 8 amino acids. CDR1 and CDR2 from the germline V gene are MGHDK and SYGVNS. In nucleotides, the CDR3 is TGTGCCAGCAGAGAGCAGTTCTTC. Amino acid sequence: CASREQFF.

This chain uses TRBV7-6 with TRBJ2-5; 9 bases map to TRBD2. V gave up 1 base and J gave up 4 bases; unmatched junction bases: 10. Per the germline V gene, CDR1 is SGHVS and CDR2 is FNYEAQ. This CDR3 has 17 residues. The CDR3 loop reads CASSLGLPTSGLETQYF. CDR3 nucleotides: TGTGCCAGCAGCTTAGGACTTCCGACTAGCGGCCTAGAGACCCAGTACTTC.

The chain links TRBV14 to TRBJ2-7; the D call may be TRBD1 or TRBD2 (5 bases each). TRBJ2-1 explains the end of the DNA better; the J call may be wrong. Germline lookup yields CDR1 SGHDN and CDR2 FVKESK. This CDR3 contains 18 residues. The CDR3 loop is CASSQVVPGPTTGNEQFF. The DNA of the CDR3 is TGTGCCAGCAGCCAAGTCGTGCCGGGACCCACGACGGGCAATGAGCAGTTCTTC.

This clonotype has just a few counts. The V and J genes are TRBV7-9 and TRBJ2-5, with 12 bases aligning to TRBD2. Germline V lookup: CDR1 SEHNR, CDR2 FQNEAQ (reference sequence). Trimming took 3 bases from V and 2 from J; bases not matched to a gene: 7. This CDR3 has 17 amino acids. CDR3 sequence: CASSLYGLAGSQETQYF. In DNA form, the CDR3 reads TGTGCCAGCAGCTTGTATGGACTAGCGGGGAGTCAAGAGACCCAGTACTTC.

The chain recombines TRBV4-3 with TRBJ1-4; D unresolved. Germline V gene lookup returns CDR1 LGHNA and CDR2 YSLEER. This CDR3 is 15 amino acids long. V lost 3 bases and J 6 bases, leaving 14 bases between the germline ends. The CDR3 spells CASSHDRAQYEKLFF. CDR3 nucleotide sequence: TGCGCCAGCAGCCATGACCGGGCTCAGTATGAAAAACTGTTTTTT.

The J gene is TRBJ2-6, the V gene TRBV4-3, with 7 bases matching TRBD2. The CDR3 consists of 16 residues. V gave up 5 bases and J gave up 4 bases; unmatched junction bases: 8. CDR1 LGHNA and CDR2 YSLEER come from the germline V gene. As DNA, the CDR3 is TGCGCCAGCAGCGCCGGCGGGGGATGGGGGGCCAACGTCCTGACTTTC. Residues: CASSAGGGWGANVLTF.